The next 6 T cell receptor beta chains were all read from a single sample in a study of shared clonotypes between healthy human individuals. The data were produced by immunoSEQ multiplex PCR, yet TCRdb's version contains in-frame clones alone and is incomplete. The table records roughly 2.4 million clones, approximately 95% of them present only once. The sample consisted of naive CD4+ T cells sorted from blood. This sample's subset: CD45RA+ positively selected. The receptors were gathered from a man in his late teens or twenties in good health.

V gene TRBV28 combines with J gene TRBJ1-5; unclear D gene. CDR1 is MDHEN and CDR2 is SYDVKM in the germline V gene. The CDR3 loop spans 16 amino acids. The V end lost 6 bases, the J end lost 2 bases, and 17 bases lay between the germline ends. The CDR3 reads CASSKTSWFGNQPQHF. The CDR3 bases are TGTGCCAGCAGCAAAACAAGTTGGTTCGGCAATCAGCCCCAGCATTTT.

This rearrangement joins TRBV18 to TRBJ2-2; no clear D. There are 14 residues in the CDR3. CDR1 is KGHSH, CDR2 LQKENI, per germline. The germline V and J ends were trimmed by 3 bases and 3 bases, with 8 bases remaining between them. The CDR3 bases are TGTGCCAGCTCACCTCCAACGTACACCGGGGAGCTGTTTTTT. This codes for CASSPPTYTGELFF.

Note on this clone: The sample has other DNA sequences that encode this CDR3 too. The rearrangement uses TRBV5-1 and TRBJ1-1; D is possibly TRBD1 (5 bases). V was trimmed by 0 bases and J by 6 bases, leaving 6 bases between them. Germline CDR1 SGHRS, CDR2 YFSETQ. The CDR3 covers 12 residues. The CDR3 coding sequence is TGCGCCAGCAGCTTGGGACAGTCTGAAGCTTTCTTT. It translates to CASSLGQSEAFF.

The genes are TRBV7-2 and TRBJ2-5; TRBD1 might be the D (6 bases). Trimming removed 1 base from V and 7 bases from J, with 13 bases in between. The V gene's germline CDR1 is SGHTA and CDR2 FQGNSA. The CDR3 sequence is 14 residues long. The CDR3 DNA reads TGTGCCAGCAGCTTAGTAGAACAGGGTGGGACCCAGTACTTC. This sequence encodes CASSLVEQGGTQYF.

This chain joins TRBV5-1 and TRBJ1-6, with 10 positions matching TRBD1. The CDR3 is 17 residues long. J lost 6 bases, V lost 4 bases, and 10 bases had no gene match. Germline V lookup: CDR1 SGHRS, CDR2 YFSETQ. DNA of the CDR3: TGCGCCAGCAGCGCCAGGACAGGGGGTTCGCGTAATTCACCCCTCCACTTT. Translation: CASSARTGGSRNSPLHF.

As concerns this clone: This sample includes further DNA sequences coding for the same CDR3. The CDR3 reads CASSPGTETQYF. In DNA, the CDR3 is TGTGCCAGCAGTCCGGGGACAGAGACCCAGTACTTC. The genes are TRBV2 and TRBJ2-5; tentatively, D is TRBD1 or TRBD2 (5 bases each). Germline CDR1 SNHLY, CDR2 FYNNEI. The CDR3 is 12 residues long. Trimming removed 5 bases from V and 4 bases from J, with 8 bases in between.